The T cell receptor (beta chain) under discussion was sequenced for a study of naive and memory T cell subsets. Study conclusions and caveats: Naive repertoires, especially CD8, held a few larger clonotypes, possibly memory cells re-expressing CD45RA.

The V end lost 6 bases, the J end lost 0 bases, and 12 bases lay between the germline ends. The CDR3 length is 13 residues. The germline CDR1 and CDR2 sequences are SQVTM and ANQGSEA. Both TRBC1 and TRBC2 were covered by a beta constant-region primer of two equimolar oligonucleotides. Nested alpha and beta constant-region primers with the SP2 primer drove four PCR rounds on ligated cDNA. Ligation attached a single-stranded oligonucleotide with a 12-nucleotide UMI and the SP2 primer to the cDNA 3' end. TCRdb used MiXCR to reprocess the UMI-ligation and nested PCR reads, holding one entry per CDR3 protein. The repertoire holds roughly 140,000 distinct CDR3 sequences, with approximately 20% as singletons. With regard to this clonotype: Its antigen is as yet unknown.

Sequential positive selection took CD4 T cells first, then CD8 T cells. The chain links TRBV29-1 to TRBJ2-7; D gene unclear. The sequencing sample was made of naive CD8+ T cells from blood. This sequence was found in a human donor in good health. The CDR3 DNA is TGCAGCGTGATGACGGAGAGCTCCTACGAGCAGTACTTC. Translating gives CSVMTESSYEQYF.